One and the same sample provided the 6 T cell receptor beta chains below, sequenced in a study of T cell repertoires in cytomegalovirus infection. TCRdb independently ran MiXCR on the reads; one entry per CDR3 protein. The repertoire has fewer than 950,000 distinct CDR3 sequences, approximately 32% of them found once; the top ten carry approximately 13%. Their cognate antigens are unknown. The source material was cultured CD8+ T cells from PBMCs, sampled from culture after CMV antigen stimulation. All receptors come from a human donor in good health (CMV status not recorded). Some clones in this sample may be carry-over from other donors' samples.

This clonotype has more than one count but fewer than ten. This chain joins TRBV7-9 and TRBJ2-5, with TRBD1 identical over 7 bases. The CDR3 consists of 14 residues. J gave up 7 bases and V 5 bases, and 10 bases lay outside the gene matches. Germline loops: CDR1 SEHNR, CDR2 FQNEAQ (reference sequence). The DNA of the CDR3 is TGTGCCAGCAGCCACCCCTGGGACAGCGGGACCCAGTACTTC. Protein product: CASSHPWDSGTQYF. Looking up the rest from reference TRBV7-9 and TRBJ2-5 gives the full variable domain: DTGVSQNPRHKITKRGQNVTFRCDPISEHNRLYWYRQTLGQGPEFLTYFQNEAQLEKSRLLSDRFSAERPKGSFSTLEIQRTEQGDSAMYLCASSHPWDSGTQYFGPGTRLLVL.

The sample holds many counts of this clonotype. The chain couples TRBV7-8 to TRBJ2-7, with D perhaps matching TRBD2 (5 bases). CDR1 is SGHVS and CDR2 is FQNEAQ in the germline V gene. The CDR3 runs 13 residues. Trimming shortened V by 8 bases and J by 7 bases, and 18 bases separated the two germline ends. The CDR3 sequence is CASALASLGEQYF. The CDR3 coding sequence is TGTGCCAGCGCCCTAGCCAGCTTAGGTGAGCAGTACTTC.

The J gene is TRBJ2-3, the V gene TRBV5-6, with 7 bases fitting TRBD2. The V segment lost 1 base and the J segment 4 bases; nucleotides outside the gene matches: 6. The CDR3 has 15 amino acids. Germline loops: CDR1 SGHDT, CDR2 YYEEEE. CDR3 bases: TGTGCCAGCAGCTTGCGGACTAGGGTCCCAGATACGCAGTATTTT. Its translation is CASSLRTRVPDTQYF.

This clonotype was counted many times. The chain joins TRBV7-6 to TRBJ2-3; possible D gene TRBD1, 6 bases. The germline V gene has CDR1 SGHVS and CDR2 FNYEAQ. CDR3 length equals 15 residues. The ends were cut back, 3 bases at V and 4 bases at J, with 14 bases in the middle. The CDR3 DNA is TGTGCCAGCAGCTTCGGACAGAGGCGGGCAGATACGCAGTATTTT. Translation gives CASSFGQRRADTQYF.

This clonotype was picked up many times. The rearrangement uses TRBV19 and TRBJ2-3; 10 positions match TRBD2. The CDR3 length is 14 residues. CDR1 is LNHDA, CDR2 SQIVND, per germline (reference sequence). V shed 5 bases and J 4 bases; nucleotides not matched to a gene: 3. The CDR3, as DNA: TGTGCCAGTAGTTGGCTAGCGGGAGCAGATACGCAGTATTTT. Amino acid sequence: CASSWLAGADTQYF.

The rearrangement joins TRBV14 to TRBJ2-4, with 8 bases that match TRBD1. Germline-derived CDR1 and CDR2 are SGHDN and FVKESK. The ends lost 4 bases at V and 7 bases at J; junction bases unmatched: 3. The CDR3 has 13 amino acids. CDR3 in amino acids: CASSPRTGNIQYF. CDR3 nucleotides: TGTGCCAGCAGCCCGCGGACAGGGAACATTCAGTACTTC.